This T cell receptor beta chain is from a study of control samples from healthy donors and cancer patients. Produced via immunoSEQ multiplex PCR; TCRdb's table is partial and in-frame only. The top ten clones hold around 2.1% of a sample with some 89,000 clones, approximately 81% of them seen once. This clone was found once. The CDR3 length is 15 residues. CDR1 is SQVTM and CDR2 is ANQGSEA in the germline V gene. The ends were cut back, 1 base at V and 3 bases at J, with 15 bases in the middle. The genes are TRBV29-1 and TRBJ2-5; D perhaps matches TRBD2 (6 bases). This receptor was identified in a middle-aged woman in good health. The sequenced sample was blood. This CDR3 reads CSVEGGTRREETQYF. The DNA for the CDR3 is TGCAGCGTTGAAGGCGGGACCCGGAGGGAAGAGACCCAGTACTTC. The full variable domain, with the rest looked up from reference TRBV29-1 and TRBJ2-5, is SAVISQKPSRDICQRGTSLTIQCQVDSQVTMMFWYRQQPGQSLTLIATANQGSEATYESGFVIDKFPISRPNLTFSTLTVSNMSPEDSSIYLCSVEGGTRREETQYFGPGTRLLVL.